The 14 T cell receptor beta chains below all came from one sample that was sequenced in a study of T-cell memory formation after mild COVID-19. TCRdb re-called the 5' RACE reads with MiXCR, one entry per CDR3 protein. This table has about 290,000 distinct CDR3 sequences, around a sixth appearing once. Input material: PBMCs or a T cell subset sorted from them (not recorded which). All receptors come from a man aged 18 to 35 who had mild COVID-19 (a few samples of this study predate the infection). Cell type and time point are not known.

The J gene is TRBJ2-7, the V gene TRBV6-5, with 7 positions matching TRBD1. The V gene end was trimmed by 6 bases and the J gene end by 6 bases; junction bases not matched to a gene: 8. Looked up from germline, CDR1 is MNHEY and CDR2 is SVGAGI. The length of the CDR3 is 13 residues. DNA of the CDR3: TGTGCCAGCAGCCCAGACAGGGAACGCGAGCAGTACTTC. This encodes CASSPDREREQYF.

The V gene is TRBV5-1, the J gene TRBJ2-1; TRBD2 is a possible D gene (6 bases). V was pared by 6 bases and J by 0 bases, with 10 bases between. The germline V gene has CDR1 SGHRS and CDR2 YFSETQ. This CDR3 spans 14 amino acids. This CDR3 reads CASTRGSSYNEQFF. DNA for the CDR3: TGCGCCAGCACCCGGGGGAGCTCCTACAATGAGCAGTTCTTC.

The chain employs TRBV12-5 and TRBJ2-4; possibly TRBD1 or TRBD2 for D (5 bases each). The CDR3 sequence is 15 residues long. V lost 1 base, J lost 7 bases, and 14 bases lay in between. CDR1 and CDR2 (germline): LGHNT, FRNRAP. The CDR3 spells CASGLEGLAQNIQYF. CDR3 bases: TGTGCTAGTGGTTTGGAGGGGCTAGCTCAGAACATTCAGTACTTC.

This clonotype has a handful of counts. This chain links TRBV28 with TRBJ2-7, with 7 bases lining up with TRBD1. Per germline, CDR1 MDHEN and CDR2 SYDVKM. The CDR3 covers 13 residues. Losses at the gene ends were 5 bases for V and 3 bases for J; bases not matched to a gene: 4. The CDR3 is CASSPGQDYEQYF. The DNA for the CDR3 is TGTGCCAGCAGTCCCGGACAGGACTACGAGCAGTACTTC.

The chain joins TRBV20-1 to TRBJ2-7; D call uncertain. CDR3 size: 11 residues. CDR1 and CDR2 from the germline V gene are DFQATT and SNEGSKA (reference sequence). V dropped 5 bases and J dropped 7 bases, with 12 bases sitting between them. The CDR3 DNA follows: TGCAGTGCTCCTGGCTTGGGGGAGCAGTACTTC. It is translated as CSAPGLGEQYF.

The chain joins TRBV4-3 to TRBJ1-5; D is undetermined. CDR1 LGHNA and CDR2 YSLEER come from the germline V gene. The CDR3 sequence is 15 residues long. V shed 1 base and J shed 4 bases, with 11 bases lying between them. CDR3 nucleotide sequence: TGCGCCAGCAGCCAAGTCTTCCTAATTAATCAGCCCCAGCATTTT. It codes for CASSQVFLINQPQHF.

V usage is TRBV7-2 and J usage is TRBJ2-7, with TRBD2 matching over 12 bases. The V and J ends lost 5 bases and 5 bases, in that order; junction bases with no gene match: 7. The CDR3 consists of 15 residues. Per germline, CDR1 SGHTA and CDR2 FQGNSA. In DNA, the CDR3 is TGTGCCAGCAGCGCCCCTAGCGGGGGGGCCCACGAGCAGTACGTC. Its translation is CASSAPSGGAHEQYV.

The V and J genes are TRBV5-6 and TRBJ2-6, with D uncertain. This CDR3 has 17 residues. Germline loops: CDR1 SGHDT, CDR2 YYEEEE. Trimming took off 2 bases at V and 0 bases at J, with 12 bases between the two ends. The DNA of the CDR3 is TGTGCCAGCAGCTTACGCAGGTCTGACTCTGGGGCCAACGTCCTGACTTTC. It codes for CASSLRRSDSGANVLTF.

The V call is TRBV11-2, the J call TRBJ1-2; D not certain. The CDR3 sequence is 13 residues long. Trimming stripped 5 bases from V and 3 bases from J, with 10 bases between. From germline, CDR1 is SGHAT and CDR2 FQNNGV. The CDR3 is CASSRGRDYGYTF. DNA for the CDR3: TGTGCCAGCAGCCGAGGGAGGGACTATGGCTACACCTTC.

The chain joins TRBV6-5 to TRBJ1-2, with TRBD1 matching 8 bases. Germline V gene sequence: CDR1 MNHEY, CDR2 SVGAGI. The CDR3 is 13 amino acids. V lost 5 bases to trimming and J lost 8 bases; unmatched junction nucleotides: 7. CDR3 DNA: TGTGCCAGCAGTCCCAGGGGGCGGCTCGGCTACACCTTC. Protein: CASSPRGRLGYTF.

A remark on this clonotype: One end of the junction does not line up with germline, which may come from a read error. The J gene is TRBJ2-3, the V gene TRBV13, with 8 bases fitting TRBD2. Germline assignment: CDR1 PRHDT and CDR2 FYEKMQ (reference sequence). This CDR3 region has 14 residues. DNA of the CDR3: TGTGCTAGCAGACTTGGACTAGCCCCCGATACGCAGTATTTT. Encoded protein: CASRLGLAPDTQYF. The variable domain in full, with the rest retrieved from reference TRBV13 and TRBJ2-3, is AAGVIQSPRHLIKEKRETATLKCYPIPRHDTVYWYQQGPGQDPQFLISFYEKMQSDKGSIPDRFSAQQFSDYHSELNMSSLELGDSALYFCASRLGLAPDTQYFGPGTRLTVL.

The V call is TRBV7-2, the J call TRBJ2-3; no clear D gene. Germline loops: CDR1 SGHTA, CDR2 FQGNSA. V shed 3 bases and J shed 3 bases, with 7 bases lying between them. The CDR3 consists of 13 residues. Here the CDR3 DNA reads TGTGCCAGCAGCTTCCGAGTGACAGATACGCAGTATTTT. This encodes CASSFRVTDTQYF.

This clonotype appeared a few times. CDR3 region: CAIREGDEQYF. For the CDR3, the DNA is TGTGCCATCAGGGAGGGCGACGAGCAGTACTTC. This chain uses TRBV10-3 with TRBJ2-7; D possibly corresponds to TRBD2 (6 bases). This CDR3 comprises 11 residues. Germline lookup yields CDR1 ENHRY and CDR2 SYGVKD. V lost 6 bases, J lost 5 bases, and 8 bases lay in between.

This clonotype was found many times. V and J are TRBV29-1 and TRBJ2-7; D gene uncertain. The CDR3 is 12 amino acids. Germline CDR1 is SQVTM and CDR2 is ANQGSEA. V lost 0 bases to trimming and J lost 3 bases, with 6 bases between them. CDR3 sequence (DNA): TGCAGCGTTGAAGATCATAACTACGAGCAGTACGTC. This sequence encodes CSVEDHNYEQYV.